The 15 T cell receptor beta chains below all came from one sample that was sequenced in a study of blood T cell repertoires in COVID-19. The repertoire was sequenced with immunoSEQ multiplex PCR; TCRdb's copy has only in-frame clones and lacks some. Of around 140,000 clones in the sample, 65% to 90% were seen once. The specimen sequenced was peripheral blood. Receptors originate from a man aged 55 to 70 with active or convalescent COVID-19.

This clone appeared once. This chain links TRBV3-1 (or the pseudogene TRBV3-2) with TRBJ2-5; D gene uncertain. Trimming cost V 2 bases and J 0 bases, with 10 bases left between them. CDR1 LGHDT and CDR2 YNNKEL come from the germline V gene (reference sequence). CDR3 size: 15 residues. CDR3 amino acids: CASSQPPGYQETQYF. CDR3 in DNA: TGTGCCAGCAGCCAACCCCCAGGATACCAAGAGACCCAGTACTTC.

V is TRBV6-5 and J is TRBJ2-5, with D maybe TRBD1 (6 bases). V was clipped by 8 bases and J by 1 base, with 11 bases between them. Germline V CDR1 and CDR2: MNHEY, SVGAGI. The CDR3 covers 13 residues. The CDR3 protein is CASRDTSQETQYF. The DNA of the CDR3 is TGTGCCAGCCGGGACACCAGCCAAGAGACCCAGTACTTC.

This clone was observed a single time. The chain combines TRBV5-1 with TRBJ1-1; TRBD1 aligns across 11 bases. After removal of 4 bases from V and 4 bases from J, the junction contained 3 bases not matched to a gene. CDR1 and CDR2 from the germline V gene are SGHRS and YFSETQ. This CDR3 comprises 14 residues. The CDR3 nucleotides read TGCGCCAGCAGCCCGGGACAGGGGGGCACTGAAGCTTTCTTT. Protein product: CASSPGQGGTEAFF.

This chain joins TRBV15 and TRBJ1-5, with a possible D match to TRBD1 (6 bases). V lost 7 bases to trimming and J lost 2 bases, with 15 bases between them. CDR1 is LNHNV, CDR2 YYDKDF, per germline (reference sequence). This CDR3 contains 15 residues. The chain's CDR3 is CATNPDRTRNQPQHF. CDR3 DNA: TGTGCCACCAACCCCGACAGGACGCGCAATCAGCCCCAGCATTTT.

V and J are TRBV7-9 and TRBJ2-1; no firm D call. The germline gives CDR1 SEHNR, CDR2 FQNEAQ (reference sequence). The CDR3 consists of 15 residues. Trimming cost V 2 bases and J 2 bases, with 10 bases left between them. The CDR3 DNA follows: TGTGCCAGCAGCTTATTCAGTGGCCCCTACAATGAGCAGTTCTTC. As protein: CASSLFSGPYNEQFF.

The chain combines TRBV15 with TRBJ2-5; D unresolved. Germline lookup yields CDR1 LNHNV and CDR2 YYDKDF (reference sequence). V was pared by 0 bases and J by 1 base, with 6 bases between. CDR3 length: 14 residues. DNA of the CDR3: TGTGCCACCAGCAGAGATCCCCGCCAAGAGACCCAGTACTTC. It specifies CATSRDPRQETQYF.

J is TRBJ1-3 and V is TRBV18; D not certain. With 2 bases removed from V and 4 bases from J, the gap between germline ends came to 21 bases. The germline V gene has CDR1 KGHSH and CDR2 LQKENI. The CDR3 is 18 residues long. For the CDR3, the DNA is TGTGCCAGCTCACCAAGAGCGGGTTCCACCCTCGGGGGAAACACCATATATTTT. This encodes CASSPRAGSTLGGNTIYF.

This clone was observed a few times. The chain recombines TRBV7-9 with TRBJ1-1, with D tentatively TRBD1 (6 bases). The CDR3 runs to 15 residues. The V gene lost 5 bases and the J gene lost 4 bases, with 17 bases spanning the gap. The V gene's germline CDR1 is SEHNR and CDR2 FQNEAQ (reference sequence). CDR3 in DNA: TGTGCCAGCAGCCTACACTACAGGGAGAGCACTGAAGCTTTCTTT. Translating it yields CASSLHYRESTEAFF. Variable domain in full (rest from reference TRBV7-9 and TRBJ1-1): DTGVSQNPRHKITKRGQNVTFRCDPISEHNRLYWYRQTLGQGPEFLTYFQNEAQLEKSRLLSDRFSAERPKGSFSTLEIQRTEQGDSAMYLCASSLHYRESTEAFFGQGTRLTVV.

The chain recombines TRBV7-6 with TRBJ2-2; D might be TRBD1 (6 bases). The CDR3 covers 17 residues. Germline lookup yields CDR1 SGHVS and CDR2 FNYEAQ. The V end was cut by 2 bases, the J end by 5 bases, with 18 bases between. CDR3 loop: CASSLHPLYRATGELFF. DNA of the CDR3: TGTGCCAGCAGCTTACACCCACTCTACAGGGCTACCGGGGAGCTGTTTTTT.

The gene calls are TRBV5-4 and TRBJ1-4, with D hard to call. Trimming pared 0 bases from V and 3 bases from J, leaving 9 bases between. The CDR3 runs 15 residues. Germline V gene data show CDR1 as SGHNT and CDR2 as YYREEE (reference sequence). The CDR3 sequence: CASSLDWQSNEKLFF. The DNA of the CDR3 is TGTGCCAGCAGCTTGGATTGGCAGTCTAATGAAAAACTGTTTTTT.

The chain joins TRBV27 to TRBJ2-5; 7 bases align to TRBD2. The J segment lost 4 bases and the V segment lost 4 bases, leaving 9 bases of the junction unmatched. Germline lookup yields CDR1 MNHEY and CDR2 SMNVEV (reference sequence). The CDR3 is made up of 15 amino acids. Here the CDR3 reads CASSSPGEGTETQYF. The DNA of the CDR3 is TGTGCCAGCAGTTCCCCGGGGGAGGGGACAGAGACCCAGTACTTC.

This chain joins TRBV6-5 and TRBJ2-7; D ambiguous. The CDR3 is 15 amino acids. Trimming took off 0 bases at V and 6 bases at J, with 15 bases between the two ends. Germline V gene lookup returns CDR1 MNHEY and CDR2 SVGAGI. CDR3 coding DNA: TGTGCCAGCAGTTACTCGTTTGAGGCGCTCACCGAGCAGTACTTC. Residues: CASSYSFEALTEQYF.

The gene calls are TRBV19 and TRBJ1-3; 7 nucleotides agree with TRBD1. V shed 7 bases, J shed 3 bases, and the junction held 6 bases outside the gene matches. Germline V gives CDR1 LNHDA, CDR2 SQIVND (reference sequence). The CDR3 spans 14 residues. CDR3 in DNA: TGTGCCAGTAACCCTAGGACAGGTGGAAACACCATATATTTT. It encodes CASNPRTGGNTIYF.

In its sample, this clone was seen once. The genes are TRBV7-2 and TRBJ2-1; D is undetermined. The CDR3 spans 14 residues. Trimming shortened V by 1 base and J by 2 bases, and 6 bases separated the two germline ends. CDR1 SGHTA and CDR2 FQGNSA come from the germline V gene. The CDR3 protein is CASSLGLAYNEQFF. The CDR3 nucleotides read TGTGCCAGCAGCTTAGGGCTAGCCTACAATGAGCAGTTCTTC.

This clone has just one count. The J gene is TRBJ2-1, the V gene TRBV11-3; a weak D match, TRBD2 (7 bases). Germline-derived CDR1 and CDR2 are SGHNT and YENEEA. V was clipped by 6 bases and J by 8 bases, with 17 bases between them. The CDR3 extends over 14 amino acids. The CDR3 reads CASRSGGRNDEQFF. The CDR3 region has the DNA TGTGCCAGCAGGTCCGGGGGGCGGAACGATGAGCAGTTCTTC.